A single sample is the source of the 7 T cell receptor beta chains below, sequenced in a study of T-cell reconstitution after alpha-beta-depleted transplantation in children. Unique molecular identifiers were incorporated when the TCRbeta library was constructed. TCRdb ran MiXCR on the PCR reads and lists one entry per CDR3 protein. The sample holds about 500,000 distinct CDR3 sequences, about 31% seen once. The sample consisted of PBMCs from the stem cell graft donor, taken from the stem cell graft. These receptors came from a human donor who donated a stem cell graft to a child with aplastic anemia.

This clonotype was counted a few times. Lacking the conserved final phenylalanine or tryptophan, this CDR3 likely reflects a read error. It is unclear where the CDR3 begins or ends on the DNA, so no DNA is shown, and the CDR3 is as TCRdb lists it. The genes are TRBV12-3 or TRBV12-4 and TRBJ2-5; the table's D call, TRBD2, has no DNA check behind it. Including both end residues, the CDR3 is 14 amino acids long. CDR3 loop: CASSLTGLAGPPFL.

In this sample, this clonotype turned up a few times. CDR3 nucleotides: TGTGCCAGCAGCTTGCTGCCGGGGATGGGGAACACTGAAGCTTTCTTT. Translated, it gives CASSLLPGMGNTEAFF. V is TRBV5-6 and J is TRBJ1-1, with D hard to call. The CDR3 spans 16 residues. V was pared by 1 base and J by 1 base, with 14 bases between. Germline V gives CDR1 SGHDT, CDR2 YYEEEE.

This chain connects TRBV5-1 to TRBJ2-1, with 10 bases aligning to TRBD2. The CDR3 covers 18 residues. CDR1 and CDR2 from the germline V gene are SGHRS and YFSETQ. Unmatched junction bases numbered 6, after V lost 0 bases and J lost 0 bases. For the CDR3, the DNA is TGCGCCAGCAGCTTGGCGACTAGCGGGCGGAGCTCCTACAATGAGCAGTTCTTC. It translates to CASSLATSGRSSYNEQFF.

This clonotype showed up just a few times. The V gene is TRBV4-2, the J gene TRBJ1-1; tentative D call: TRBD1 (5 bases). The CDR3 totals 13 residues. Trimming took off 0 bases at V and 10 bases at J, with 12 bases between the two ends. Germline V gene lookup returns CDR1 LGHNA and CDR2 YNFKEQ. The CDR3 DNA sequence: TGTGCCAGCAGCCAAGATCAGGGTATCGTAGCTTTCTTT. Its translation: CASSQDQGIVAFF.

This clonotype was observed a handful of times. The rearrangement joins TRBV10-3 to TRBJ2-1; D possibly corresponds to TRBD1 (6 bases). Trimming took 2 bases from V and 4 from J, leaving 9 bases between them. Germline V CDR1 and CDR2: ENHRY, SYGVKD. The CDR3 has 14 residues. The CDR3 nucleotides are TGTGCCATCAGTGAGGGACAGAGATACAATGAGCAGTTCTTC. Translated: CAISEGQRYNEQFF.

This clonotype was detected a few times. The chain links TRBV7-2 to TRBJ2-3; 10 positions match TRBD2. Germline V lookup: CDR1 SGHTA, CDR2 FQGNSA. The CDR3 has 18 amino acids. The junction had 20 bases not matched to a gene; V was cut back by 0 bases and J by 14 bases. The CDR3 region has the DNA TGTGCCAGCAGCTTAGCTTATCAACTAGCGGGGTTATATGAATACCCGTATTTT. Protein: CASSLAYQLAGLYEYPYF.

The CDR3 sequence: CASSILLTSYNEQFF. The CDR3 region has the DNA TGTGCCAGTAGTATTCTTCTAACCTCCTACAATGAGCAGTTCTTC. V is TRBV19 and J is TRBJ2-1, with D uncertain. The ends were cut back, 3 bases at V and 0 bases at J, with 9 bases in the middle. CDR3 length equals 15 residues. Germline-derived CDR1 and CDR2 are LNHDA and SQIVND (reference sequence).